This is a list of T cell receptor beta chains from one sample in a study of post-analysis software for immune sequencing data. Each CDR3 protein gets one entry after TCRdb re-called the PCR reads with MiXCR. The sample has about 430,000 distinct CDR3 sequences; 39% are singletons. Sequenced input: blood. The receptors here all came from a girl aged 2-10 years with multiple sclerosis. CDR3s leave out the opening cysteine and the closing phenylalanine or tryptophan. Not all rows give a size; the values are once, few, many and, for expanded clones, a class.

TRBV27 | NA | ASRGAGGDEQF
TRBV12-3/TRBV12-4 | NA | ASSLRIEVNNEQF
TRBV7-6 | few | ASSLTSGGGLFFTDTQY
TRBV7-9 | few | ASSRSGTGLQETQY
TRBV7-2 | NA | ASRSAPSWESGKQF
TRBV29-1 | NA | SIRDNTYEQY
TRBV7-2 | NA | ASSWVLAGGDTQY
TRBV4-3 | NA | ASSQHGGRGWKDYGYT
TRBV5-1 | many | ASSLMLTTYEQY
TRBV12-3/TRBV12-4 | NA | ASRPLPTYNEQF
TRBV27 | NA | ASSPLDRYRNQPQH
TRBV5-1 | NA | ASSQRDTDIQY
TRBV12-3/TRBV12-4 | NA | ASSSRTGTYEKLF
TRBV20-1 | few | SAPVSGSFYNEQF
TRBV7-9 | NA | ASSLVVPNYGYT
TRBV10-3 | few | AISGQSEAF
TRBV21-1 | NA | ASPNAVGLGNSPLH
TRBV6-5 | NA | ASSYRGLPSLQEQF
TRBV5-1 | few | ASKADTDTQY
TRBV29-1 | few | SVARQGYYGYT
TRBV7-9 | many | ASSSPRDDGYT
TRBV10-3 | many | AISESFGQGNYGYT
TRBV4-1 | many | ASSQTPQGGHRNSPLH
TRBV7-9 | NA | ASSSGTEGNTIY
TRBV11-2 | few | ASSLSGSGGNEQF
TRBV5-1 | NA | ASSLVGTGDGYT
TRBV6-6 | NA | ASSYFGTSGANVLT
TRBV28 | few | ASSPRTGTSAYSYNEQF
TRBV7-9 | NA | ASSDTGNTEAF
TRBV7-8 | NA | ASSSYRGYNSPLH
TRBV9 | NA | ASSVRTYGGYT
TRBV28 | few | ASSLPGLAGNYEQY
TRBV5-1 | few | ASSLLPGNTEAF
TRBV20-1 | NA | SAIVAYNEQF
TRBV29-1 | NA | SVSTTRTAYEQY
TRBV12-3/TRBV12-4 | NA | ASYLVAGTYTDTQY
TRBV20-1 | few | SARPGQPKNIQY
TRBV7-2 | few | ASSLVSGKTYEQY
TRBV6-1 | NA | ASSEHGDSNQPQH
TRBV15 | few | ATSPAWGLDTDTQY
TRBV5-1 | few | ASSLDLLRGGRRAKNIQY
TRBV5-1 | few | ASSLAVGDRTEAF
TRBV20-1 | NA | SAKGIPFYGQY
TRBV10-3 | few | ANVRDRIVYEQY
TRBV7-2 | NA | ASSLGLQGTDTQY
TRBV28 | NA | ASSFAGGLVIEQY
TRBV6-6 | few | ASTQRGLRFPDEQF
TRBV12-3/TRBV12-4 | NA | ASSLGSYYGYT
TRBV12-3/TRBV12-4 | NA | AGSLNRDRAEQY